This T cell receptor beta chain was sequenced during a study of blood T cells in healthy people across ages. General study results and limits: Per million T cells, TCR beta diversity dropped about linearly as age rose. Correlation between TCR beta diversity and naive T cell percentage was strong. The study regarded diversity estimates from one million T cells as underestimates.

This clonotype was seen once. The antigen is not known. Germline V gene data show CDR1 as SGHAT and CDR2 as FQNNGV. V lost 5 bases, J lost 12 bases, and 9 bases stayed unmatched. The CDR3 contains 13 residues. For the second PCR, which ran for roughly 7 to 11 cycles, a sample-barcoded 5' primer and a J-beta primer mix were used. The authors tagged each cDNA molecule using a template-switch adaptor with 12 random nucleotides. TCRdb reanalysed the 5' RACE reads using MiXCR and keeps one entry per CDR3 protein. The table includes about 1.5 million distinct CDR3 sequences, 35% to 45% detected once. Sequencing was done on a sample of blood. The rearrangement links TRBV11-2 to TRBJ2-1; TRBD2 aligns across 8 bases. This TCR derives from a woman between 18 and 30 years old in good health. The CDR3 protein is CASSLPGGLGQFF. The CDR3 DNA reads as TGTGCCAGCAGCCTGCCGGGGGGGTTAGGGCAGTTCTTC.